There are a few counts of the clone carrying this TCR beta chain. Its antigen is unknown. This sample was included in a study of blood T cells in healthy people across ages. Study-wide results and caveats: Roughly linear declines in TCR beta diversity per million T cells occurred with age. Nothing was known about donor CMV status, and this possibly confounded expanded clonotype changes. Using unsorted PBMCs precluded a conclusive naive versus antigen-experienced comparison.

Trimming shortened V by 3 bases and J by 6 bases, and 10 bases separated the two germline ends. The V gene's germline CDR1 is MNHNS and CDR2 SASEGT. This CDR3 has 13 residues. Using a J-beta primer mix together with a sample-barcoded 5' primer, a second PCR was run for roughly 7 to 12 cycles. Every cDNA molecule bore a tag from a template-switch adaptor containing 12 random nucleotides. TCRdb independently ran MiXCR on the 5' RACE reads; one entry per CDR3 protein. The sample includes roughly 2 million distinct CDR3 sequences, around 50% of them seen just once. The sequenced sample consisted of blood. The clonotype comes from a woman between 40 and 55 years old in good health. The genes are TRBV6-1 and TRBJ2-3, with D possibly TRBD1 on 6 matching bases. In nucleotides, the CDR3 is TGTGCCAGCAGTGAGGCAGGGGCGGATACGCAGTATTTT. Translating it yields CASSEAGADTQYF.